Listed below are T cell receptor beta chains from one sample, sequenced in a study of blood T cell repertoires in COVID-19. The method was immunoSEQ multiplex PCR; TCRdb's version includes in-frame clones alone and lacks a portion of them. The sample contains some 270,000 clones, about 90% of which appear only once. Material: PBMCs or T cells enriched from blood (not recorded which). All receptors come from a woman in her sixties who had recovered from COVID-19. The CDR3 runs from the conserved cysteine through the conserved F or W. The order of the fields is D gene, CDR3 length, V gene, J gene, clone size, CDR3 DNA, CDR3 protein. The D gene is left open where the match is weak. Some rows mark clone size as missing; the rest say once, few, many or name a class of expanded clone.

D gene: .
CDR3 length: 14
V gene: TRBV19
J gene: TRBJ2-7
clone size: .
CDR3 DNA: TGTGCCAGTAGTGCCGAACTACGAACCTACGAGCAGTACTTC
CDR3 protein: CASSAELRTYEQYF

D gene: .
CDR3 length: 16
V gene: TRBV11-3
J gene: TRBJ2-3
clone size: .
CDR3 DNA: TGTGCCAGCAGTTCCCACTCGGGGTCGGGCACAGATACGCAGTATTTT
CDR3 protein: CASSSHSGSGTDTQYF

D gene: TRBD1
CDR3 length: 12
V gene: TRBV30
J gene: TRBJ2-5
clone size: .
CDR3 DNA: TGTGCCTGGGCAGGGGGCCAAGAGACCCAGTACTTC
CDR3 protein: CAWAGGQETQYF

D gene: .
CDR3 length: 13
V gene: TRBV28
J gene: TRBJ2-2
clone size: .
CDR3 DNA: TGTGCCAGCAGTATCCAGGGTTTTAGGGAGCTGTTTTTT
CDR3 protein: CASSIQGFRELFF

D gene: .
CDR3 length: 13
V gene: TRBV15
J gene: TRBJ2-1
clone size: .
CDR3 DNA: TGTGCCACCAGCAGAGATCGGGACAATGAGCAGTTCTTC
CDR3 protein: CATSRDRDNEQFF

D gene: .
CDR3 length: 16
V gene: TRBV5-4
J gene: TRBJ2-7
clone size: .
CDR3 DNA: TGTGCCAGCAGCTTGGCAGGGGCTAGCGGAAGGTACGAGCAGTACTTC
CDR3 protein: CASSLAGASGRYEQYF

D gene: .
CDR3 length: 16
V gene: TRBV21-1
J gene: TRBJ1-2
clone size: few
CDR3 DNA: TGTGCCAGCAGCAAACGTTCGAGCCATGAGGGATATGGCTACACCTTC
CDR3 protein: CASSKRSSHEGYGYTF

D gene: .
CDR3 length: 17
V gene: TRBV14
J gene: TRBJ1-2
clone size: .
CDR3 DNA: TGTGCCAGCAGCCAAGACGCGTACGGTAGCGGATTCTATGGCTACACCTTC
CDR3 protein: CASSQDAYGSGFYGYTF

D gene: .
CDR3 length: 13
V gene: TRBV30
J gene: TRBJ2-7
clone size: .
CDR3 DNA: TGTGCCTGGTGGGCCCCCCCGTCCTACGAGCAGTACTTC
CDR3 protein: CAWWAPPSYEQYF

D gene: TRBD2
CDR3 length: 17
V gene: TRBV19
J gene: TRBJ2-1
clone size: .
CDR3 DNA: TGTGCCAGTAGTATGCGTGCGTCTAGCGGGGCCTACAATGAGCAGTTCTTC
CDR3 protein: CASSMRASSGAYNEQFF

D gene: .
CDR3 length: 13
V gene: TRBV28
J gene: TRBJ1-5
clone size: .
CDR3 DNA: TGTGCCAGCAGTTTCCCGGGGAATCAGCCCCAGCATTTT
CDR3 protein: CASSFPGNQPQHF

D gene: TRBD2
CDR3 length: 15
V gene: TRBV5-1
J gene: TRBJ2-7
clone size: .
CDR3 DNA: TGCGCCAGCAGCGACCTTAGCGGGGGGGCGCCCGAGCAGTACTTC
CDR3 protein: CASSDLSGGAPEQYF

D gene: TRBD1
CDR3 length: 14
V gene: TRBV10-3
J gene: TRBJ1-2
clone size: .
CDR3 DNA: TGTGCCATCAGGGACCCCCGGACAGGGACGGGCTACACCTTC
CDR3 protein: CAIRDPRTGTGYTF

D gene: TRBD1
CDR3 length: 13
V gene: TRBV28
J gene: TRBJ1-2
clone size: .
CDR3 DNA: TGTGCCAGCAGTCCCGGGACAGTCTATGGCTACACCTTC
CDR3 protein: CASSPGTVYGYTF

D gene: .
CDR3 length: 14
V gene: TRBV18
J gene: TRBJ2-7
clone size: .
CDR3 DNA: TGTGCCAGCTCACCACTTGGAACAGATTACGAGCAGTACTTC
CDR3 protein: CASSPLGTDYEQYF

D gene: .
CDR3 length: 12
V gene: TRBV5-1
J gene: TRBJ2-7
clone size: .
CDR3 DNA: TGCGCCAGCAGTTCCGACCACAGCGAGCAGTACTTC
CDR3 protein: CASSSDHSEQYF

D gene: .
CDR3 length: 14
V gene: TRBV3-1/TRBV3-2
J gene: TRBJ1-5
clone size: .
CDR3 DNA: TGTGCCAGCAGCCAATCCGGAGGGCTAGAACCCCAGCATTTT
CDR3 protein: CASSQSGGLEPQHF

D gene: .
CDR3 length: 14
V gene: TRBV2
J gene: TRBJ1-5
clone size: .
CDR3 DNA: TGTGCCAGCAGGGACTCCACGGGCAATCAGCCCCAGCATTTT
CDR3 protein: CASRDSTGNQPQHF

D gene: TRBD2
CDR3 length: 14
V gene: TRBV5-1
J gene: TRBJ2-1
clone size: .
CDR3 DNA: TGCGCCAGCAGCCAGATGGCGGGGGGGGATGAGCAGTTCTTC
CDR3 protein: CASSQMAGGDEQFF

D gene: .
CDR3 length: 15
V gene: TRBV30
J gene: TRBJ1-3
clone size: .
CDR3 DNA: TGTGCCTGGAGTAGTACAGAGACGTCTGGAAACACCATATATTTT
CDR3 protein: CAWSSTETSGNTIYF

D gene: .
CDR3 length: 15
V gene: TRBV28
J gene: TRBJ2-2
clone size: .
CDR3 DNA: TGTGCCAGCAGTTTAGGGGCAGAGAACACCGGGGAGCTGTTTTTT
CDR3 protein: CASSLGAENTGELFF

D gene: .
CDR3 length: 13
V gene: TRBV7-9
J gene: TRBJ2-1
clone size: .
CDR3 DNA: TGTGCCAGCAGCTCTATCCTCGAACTGTGGCAGTTCTTC
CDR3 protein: CASSSILELWQFF

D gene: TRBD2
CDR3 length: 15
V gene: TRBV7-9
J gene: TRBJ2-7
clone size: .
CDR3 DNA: TGTGCCAGCAGTTCTAGCGGGGGGCCTTCCTACGAGCAGTACTTC
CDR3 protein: CASSSSGGPSYEQYF

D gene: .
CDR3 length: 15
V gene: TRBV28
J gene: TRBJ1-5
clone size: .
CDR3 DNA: TGTGCCAGCAGCAGGGCAGACAGAGATGGTCAGCCCCAGCATTTT
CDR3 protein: CASSRADRDGQPQHF

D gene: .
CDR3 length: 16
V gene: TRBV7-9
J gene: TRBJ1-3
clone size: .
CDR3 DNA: TGTGCCAGCAGCTCGGCGGACAGTGTATTTGGAAACACCATATATTTT
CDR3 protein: CASSSADSVFGNTIYF

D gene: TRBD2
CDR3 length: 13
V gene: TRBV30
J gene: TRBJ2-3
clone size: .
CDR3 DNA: TGTGCCTGGACCACGGGGGGGCTAGATACGCAGTATTTT
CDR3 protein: CAWTTGGLDTQYF